The 30 T cell receptor beta chains given below trace back to one sample, sequenced in a study of T cell responses to AZD1222 COVID-19 vaccine. The data were produced by immunoSEQ multiplex PCR, yet TCRdb's version contains in-frame clones alone and is incomplete. Of some 54,000 clones in the sample, about 85% were seen once. This sample comprised peripheral blood, obtained on day 0 of AZD1222 vaccination. These receptors were collected from an adult in good health.

The chain employs TRBV30 and TRBJ1-6; no clear D gene. This CDR3 is built from 12 residues. Germline CDR1 and CDR2: GTSNPN and SVGIG (reference sequence). V shed 0 bases and J shed 12 bases, with 9 bases lying between them. CDR3: CAWSVRVGPLHF. CDR3 DNA: TGTGCCTGGAGTGTACGCGTTGGACCCCTCCACTTT.

The chain is built from TRBV15 and TRBJ1-5, with D unclear. Germline V gene data show CDR1 as LNHNV and CDR2 as YYDKDF (reference sequence). Trimming took off 0 bases at V and 6 bases at J, with 12 bases between the two ends. The CDR3 covers 15 residues. DNA of the CDR3: TGTGCCACCAGCAGAGAGGAGGGAGTACGTCAGCCCCAGCATTTT. It specifies CATSREEGVRQPQHF.

This clone appeared a few times. V and J are TRBV2 and TRBJ2-7; possible D gene TRBD2, 5 bases. Trimming removed 2 bases at V and 0 bases at J, with 11 bases between. The germline V gene encodes CDR1 SNHLY and CDR2 FYNNEI. The CDR3 runs 15 residues. CDR3 protein: CASSERGISSYEQYF. The CDR3 DNA reads as TGTGCCAGCAGTGAAAGAGGGATCAGCTCCTACGAGCAGTACTTC.

The rearrangement links TRBV7-3 to TRBJ2-5; the match to TRBD1 covers 7 bases. V was pared by 2 bases and J by 1 base, with 7 bases of the junction left unmatched. The CDR3 totals 16 residues. Germline CDR1 and CDR2: SGHTA and FQGTGA. CDR3: CASSLGVRGSQETQYF. DNA for the CDR3: TGTGCCAGCAGCTTAGGGGTCAGGGGGTCCCAAGAGACCCAGTACTTC.

The V gene is TRBV7-9, the J gene TRBJ2-6; TRBD2 matches 7 bases. V was clipped by 4 bases and J by 0 bases; unmatched bases: 3. Germline V lookup: CDR1 SEHNR, CDR2 FQNEAQ (reference sequence). The CDR3 length is 16 residues. The CDR3 spells CASSSPGGSGANVLTF. The CDR3 DNA follows: TGTGCCAGCAGCTCTCCGGGAGGCTCTGGGGCCAACGTCCTGACTTTC.

The CDR3 nucleotides read TGTGCCAGCTCACCGGCCGGGACAGGGACCTACAATGAGCAGTTCTTC. Its protein is CASSPAGTGTYNEQFF. The chain recombines TRBV18 with TRBJ2-1; 9 nucleotides align to TRBD1. J lost 2 bases, V lost 3 bases, and 5 bases had no gene match. The CDR3 is 16 residues long. Germline values: CDR1 KGHSH, CDR2 LQKENI. The variable domain in full, completed from reference TRBV18 and TRBJ2-1, reads NAGVMQNPRHLVRRRGQEARLRCSPMKGHSHVYWYRQLPEEGLKFMVYLQKENIIDESGMPKERFSAEFPKEGPSILRIQQVVRGDSAAYFCASSPAGTGTYNEQFFGPGTRLTVL.

The chain carries TRBV3-1 (or the pseudogene TRBV3-2) and TRBJ1-2; tentative D call: TRBD1 (6 bases). V lost 4 bases to trimming and J lost 6 bases, with 15 bases between them. The V gene's germline CDR1 is LGHDT and CDR2 YNNKEL (reference sequence). The CDR3 totals 14 residues. The chain's CDR3 is CASSRGTGLNGYTF. The CDR3 DNA sequence: TGTGCCAGCAGCCGCGGTACAGGGCTCAATGGCTACACCTTC.

The chain joins TRBV19 to TRBJ1-2; D ambiguous. The CDR3 covers 15 residues. The ends were cut back, 9 bases at V and 5 bases at J, with 22 bases in the middle. Germline V gives CDR1 LNHDA, CDR2 SQIVND (reference sequence). CDR3 residues: CASYGPLEASYGYTF. CDR3 coding DNA: TGTGCCAGCTATGGACCGCTAGAGGCTTCATATGGCTACACCTTC.

The chain carries TRBV11-3 and TRBJ2-3; 10 nucleotides agree with TRBD2. Germline CDR1 and CDR2: SGHNT and YENEEA. The CDR3 extends over 13 amino acids. V lost 5 bases, J lost 8 bases, and 4 bases stayed unmatched. The chain's CDR3 is CASSPRTSGTQYF. Here the CDR3 DNA reads TGTGCCAGCAGCCCACGGACTAGCGGTACGCAGTATTTT.

This clone was seen a single time. The rearrangement links TRBV3-1 (or the pseudogene TRBV3-2) to TRBJ1-5; TRBD1 matches at 9 bases. The CDR3 covers 15 residues. V gave up 1 base and J gave up 5 bases; unmatched junction bases: 3. CDR1 LGHDT and CDR2 YNNKEL come from the germline V gene (reference sequence). The CDR3 nucleotides read TGTGCCAGCAGCCAAGGGGACAGGGAGGATCAGCCCCAGCATTTT. Its protein is CASSQGDREDQPQHF.

This sequence joins TRBV18 and TRBJ1-2; D gene unclear. Between the trimmed V and J ends, which lost 2 bases and 8 bases, there was a span of 12 bases. Germline V gene sequence: CDR1 KGHSH, CDR2 LQKENI. The CDR3 sequence is 13 residues long. CDR3 amino acids: CASSPVEGNGYTF. Written as DNA, the CDR3 is TGTGCCAGCTCACCAGTGGAGGGAAACGGCTACACCTTC.

The chain recombines TRBV9 with TRBJ2-1; 8 bases are shared with TRBD2. This CDR3 contains 13 residues. V trimming: 4 bases; J trimming: 5 bases; junction bases outside the gene matches: 2. Germline assignment: CDR1 SGDLS and CDR2 YYNGEE. The CDR3 region has the DNA TGTGCCAGCAGCAACGGGGGGGACAATGAGCAGTTCTTC. Translating gives CASSNGGDNEQFF.

This chain joins TRBV4-3 and TRBJ1-1; the match to TRBD1 covers 12 bases. The junction had 15 bases not matched to a gene; V was cut back by 0 bases and J by 1 base. The CDR3 is 21 amino acids. CDR1 is LGHNA, CDR2 YSLEER, per germline. CDR3 coding DNA: TGCGCCAGCAGCCAAGATAGCGGGACAGGGGGCGCGGTTGGATGGAACACTGAAGCTTTCTTT. Translating it yields CASSQDSGTGGAVGWNTEAFF.

CDR3 amino acids: CASGLGNNYRSLQPQHF. DNA of the CDR3: TGTGCTAGTGGTTTGGGAAATAACTACAGGAGTCTTCAGCCCCAGCATTTT. The chain joins TRBV12-5 to TRBJ1-5; TRBD1 might be the D (5 bases). Germline V gene sequence: CDR1 LGHNT, CDR2 FRNRAP. The length of the CDR3 is 17 residues. Trimming stripped 1 base from V and 6 bases from J, with 19 bases between.

The rearrangement uses TRBV6-2 or TRBV6-3 and TRBJ2-2; 10 bases line up with TRBD1. The germline gives CDR1 MNHEY, CDR2 SVGEGT. CDR3 length: 16 residues. After removal of 5 bases from V and 3 bases from J, the junction contained 6 bases not matched to a gene. This CDR3 is CASSRRQGADTGELFF. DNA of the CDR3: TGTGCCAGCAGTCGAAGACAGGGGGCCGACACCGGGGAGCTGTTTTTT.

This clone has more than one count but fewer than ten. V is TRBV19 and J is TRBJ2-2; D could derive from TRBD1 or TRBD2 (7 bases each). V shed 7 bases and J shed 0 bases, with 12 bases lying between them. CDR1 is LNHDA and CDR2 is SQIVND in the germline V gene (reference sequence). CDR3 length equals 15 residues. The CDR3 DNA reads as TGTGCCAGTAAAGCAGGGGGGGCGAACACCGGGGAGCTGTTTTTT. Translated, it gives CASKAGGANTGELFF.

The chain uses TRBV7-2 and TRBJ1-3, with D possibly being TRBD1 (5 bases). The V end lost 5 bases, the J end lost 0 bases, and 11 bases lay between the germline ends. CDR1 and CDR2 from the germline V gene are SGHTA and FQGNSA. The CDR3 runs to 15 residues. CDR3 in DNA: TGTGCCAGCAGCCAGGGAGTCGTCTCTGGAAACACCATATATTTT. Protein product: CASSQGVVSGNTIYF.

V is TRBV9 and J is TRBJ2-3; TRBD1 matches 9 bases. V dropped 4 bases and J dropped 2; count of bases not matched to a gene: 17. Germline V CDR1 and CDR2: SGDLS, YYNGEE. The CDR3 has 19 residues. The chain's CDR3 is CASSTTQTGGASFTDTQYF. CDR3 in DNA: TGTGCCAGCAGCACCACCCAAACAGGGGGCGCGTCGTTCACAGATACGCAGTATTTT.

V and J are TRBV5-1 and TRBJ1-1, with D hard to call. CDR3 length: 15 amino acids. Germline V CDR1 and CDR2: SGHRS, YFSETQ. V shed 0 bases and J shed 0 bases, with 9 bases lying between them. In nucleotides, the CDR3 is TGCGCCAGCAGCTTGGCTGCTCAAATGAACACTGAAGCTTTCTTT. It translates to CASSLAAQMNTEAFF.

The V gene is TRBV5-1, the J gene TRBJ1-1; D gene ambiguous. Germline assignment: CDR1 SGHRS and CDR2 YFSETQ. The V end was cut by 2 bases, the J end by 8 bases, with 16 bases between. The CDR3 is 14 amino acids. The DNA of the CDR3 is TGCGCCAGCAGCTTCCAAACGACCTCCGCCGAAGCTTTCTTT. The encoded protein is CASSFQTTSAEAFF.

The rearrangement joins TRBV3-1 (or the pseudogene TRBV3-2) to TRBJ1-6; 9 bases are a match to TRBD1. This CDR3 spans 17 amino acids. V was pared by 3 bases and J by 9 bases, with 12 bases of the junction left unmatched. The germline gives CDR1 LGHDT, CDR2 YNNKEL (reference sequence). CDR3 protein: CASSHGQGFLMASPLHF. The CDR3 nucleotides read TGTGCCAGCAGCCACGGACAGGGGTTCCTAATGGCTTCACCCCTCCACTTT.

V is TRBV11-3 and J is TRBJ2-1; 9 bases match TRBD2. With 5 bases clipped from V and 4 bases from J, the junction kept 15 bases outside the gene matches. This CDR3 comprises 18 residues. Germline V gene sequence: CDR1 SGHNT, CDR2 YENEEA. The CDR3 spells CASSPRGGSHQPYNEQFF. The CDR3 bases are TGTGCCAGCAGCCCGCGGGGGGGCTCTCATCAACCATACAATGAGCAGTTCTTC.

This chain connects TRBV7-2 to TRBJ1-6; D perhaps matches TRBD1 (5 bases). The V and J ends lost 8 bases and 8 bases respectively, with 19 bases between them. This CDR3 region has 15 residues. Germline CDR1 and CDR2: SGHTA and FQGNSA. CDR3 sequence (DNA): TGTGCCAGCGGGGCAGCCCTGGGATTTTATTCACCCCTCCACTTT. This encodes CASGAALGFYSPLHF.

CDR3 in amino acids: CASSKAKTPNQPQHF. CDR3 DNA: TGTGCCAGCAGCAAAGCAAAAACCCCCAATCAGCCCCAGCATTTT. The chain carries TRBV21-1 and TRBJ1-5. TRBV21-1 is deemed a pseudogene. The CDR3 has 15 amino acids.

The V and J genes are TRBV5-1 and TRBJ1-1; D is undetermined. Germline CDR1 is SGHRS and CDR2 is YFSETQ. This CDR3 comprises 13 residues. The V gene lost 2 bases and the J gene lost 3 bases, with 8 bases spanning the gap. The DNA of the CDR3 is TGCGCCAGCAGCTTAGACGGCTACACTGAAGCTTTCTTT. Its translation: CASSLDGYTEAFF.

The chain joins TRBV25-1 to TRBJ1-6, with TRBD1 as a possible D gene (6 bases). CDR1 is MGHDK, CDR2 SYGVNS, per germline. Trimming removed 2 bases at V and 9 bases at J, with 17 bases between. CDR3 length equals 16 residues. CDR3 in DNA: TGTGCCAGCAGTGAAAGCGGCAGGGGAATCGTTTCACCCCTCCACTTT. It encodes CASSESGRGIVSPLHF.

The chain is built from TRBV19 and TRBJ1-1; perhaps TRBD1 as D (6 bases). V lost 6 bases, J lost 0 bases, and 14 bases lay in between. Germline V gene lookup returns CDR1 LNHDA and CDR2 SQIVND (reference sequence). The CDR3 is 15 residues long. The CDR3 loop reads CASRPDRIMNTEAFF. CDR3 in DNA: TGTGCCAGTAGACCCGACAGGATCATGAACACTGAAGCTTTCTTT.

The chain employs TRBV7-2 and TRBJ2-5; the D gene is possibly TRBD2 (6 bases). From germline, CDR1 is SGHTA and CDR2 FQGNSA. This CDR3 is 14 amino acids long. Trimming shortened V by 4 bases and J by 5 bases, and 14 bases separated the two germline ends. The CDR3 DNA is TGTGCCAGCAGCTCGAGGAGGGGATGGGAGACCCAGTACTTC. Protein product: CASSSRRGWETQYF.

This sequence joins TRBV6-5 and TRBJ2-3; D unresolved. Germline V lookup: CDR1 MNHEY, CDR2 SVGAGI. The CDR3 has 15 residues. Trimming pared 5 bases from V and 0 bases from J, leaving 12 bases between. CDR3 DNA sequence: TGTGCCAGCAGTCGCACACCCACTAGCACAGATACGCAGTATTTT. Its translation is CASSRTPTSTDTQYF.

The chain combines TRBV6-5 with TRBJ2-1; weak D call: TRBD2 (7 bases). The V gene lost 11 bases and the J gene lost 7 bases, with 24 bases spanning the gap. The germline V gene has CDR1 MNHEY and CDR2 SVGAGI. This CDR3 has 15 amino acids. The chain's CDR3 is CAAREVGGRMNEQFF. The CDR3 region has the DNA TGTGCCGCTCGGGAGGTAGGGGGTAGGATGAATGAGCAGTTCTTC.